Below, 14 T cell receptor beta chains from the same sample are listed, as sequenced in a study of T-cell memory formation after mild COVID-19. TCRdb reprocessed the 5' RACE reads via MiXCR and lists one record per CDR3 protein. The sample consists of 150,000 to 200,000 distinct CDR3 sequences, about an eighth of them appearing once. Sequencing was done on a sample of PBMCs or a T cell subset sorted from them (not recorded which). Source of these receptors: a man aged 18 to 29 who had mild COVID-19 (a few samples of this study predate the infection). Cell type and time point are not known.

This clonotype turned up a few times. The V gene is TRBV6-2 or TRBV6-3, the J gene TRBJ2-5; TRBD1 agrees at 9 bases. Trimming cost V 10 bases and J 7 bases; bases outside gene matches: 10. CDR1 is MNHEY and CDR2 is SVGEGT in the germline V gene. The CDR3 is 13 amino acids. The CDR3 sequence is CATLTGGTGTQYF. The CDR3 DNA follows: TGTGCCACCCTGACAGGGGGAACGGGGACCCAGTACTTC.

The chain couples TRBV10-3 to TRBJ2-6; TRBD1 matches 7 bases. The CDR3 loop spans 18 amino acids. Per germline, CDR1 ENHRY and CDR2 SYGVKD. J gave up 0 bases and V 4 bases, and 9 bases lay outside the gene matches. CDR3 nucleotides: TGTGCCATCAGTGGATTCCGGGACAGACGCTCTGGGGCCAACGTCCTGACTTTC. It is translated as CAISGFRDRRSGANVLTF.

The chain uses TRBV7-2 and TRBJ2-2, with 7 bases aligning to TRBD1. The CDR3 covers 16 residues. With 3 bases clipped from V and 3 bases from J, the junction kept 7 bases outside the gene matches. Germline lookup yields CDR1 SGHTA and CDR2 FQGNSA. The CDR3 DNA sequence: TGTGCCAGCAGCTTGGTCAGGGGGAGCGACACCGGGGAGCTGTTTTTT. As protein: CASSLVRGSDTGELFF.

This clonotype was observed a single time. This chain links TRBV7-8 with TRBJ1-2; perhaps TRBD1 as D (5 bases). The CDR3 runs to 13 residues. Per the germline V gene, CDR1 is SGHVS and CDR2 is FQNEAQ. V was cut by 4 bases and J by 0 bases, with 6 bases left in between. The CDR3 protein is CASSYRTNYGYTF. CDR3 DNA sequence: TGTGCCAGCAGCTACAGGACTAACTATGGCTACACCTTC.

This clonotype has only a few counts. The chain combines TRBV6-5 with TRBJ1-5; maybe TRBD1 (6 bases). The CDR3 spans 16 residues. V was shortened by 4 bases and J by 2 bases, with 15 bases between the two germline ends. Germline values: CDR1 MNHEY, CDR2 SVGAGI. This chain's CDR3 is CASSSTGSAGNQPQHF. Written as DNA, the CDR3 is TGTGCCAGCAGTTCAACAGGGTCGGCTGGCAATCAGCCCCAGCATTTT.

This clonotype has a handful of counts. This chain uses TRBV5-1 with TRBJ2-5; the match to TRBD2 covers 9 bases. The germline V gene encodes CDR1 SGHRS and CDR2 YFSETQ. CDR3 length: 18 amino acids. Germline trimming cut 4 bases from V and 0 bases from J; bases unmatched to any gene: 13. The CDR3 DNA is TGCGCCAGCAGCCCCGGAGGGTCTAGCGGGGCCTACCAAGAGACCCAGTACTTC. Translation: CASSPGGSSGAYQETQYF.

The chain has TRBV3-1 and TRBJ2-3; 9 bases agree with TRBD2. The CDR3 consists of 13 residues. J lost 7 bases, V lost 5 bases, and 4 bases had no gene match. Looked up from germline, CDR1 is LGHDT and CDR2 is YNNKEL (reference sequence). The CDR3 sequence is CASSAGTSNTQYF. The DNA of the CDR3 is TGTGCCAGCAGCGCCGGGACTAGCAATACGCAGTATTTT.

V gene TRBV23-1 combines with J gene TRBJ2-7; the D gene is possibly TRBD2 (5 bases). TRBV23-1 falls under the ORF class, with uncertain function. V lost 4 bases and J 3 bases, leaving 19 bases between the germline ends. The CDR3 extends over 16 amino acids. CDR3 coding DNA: TGCGCCAGCAGTCGTCCCCAGGAGGAAGAATACTACGAGCAGTACGTC. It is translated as CASSRPQEEEYYEQYV.

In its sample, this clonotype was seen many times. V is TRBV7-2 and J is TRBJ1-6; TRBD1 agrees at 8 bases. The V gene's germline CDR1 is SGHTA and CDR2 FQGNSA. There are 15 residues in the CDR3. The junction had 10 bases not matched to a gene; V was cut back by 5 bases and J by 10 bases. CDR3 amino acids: CASSGGGQGRSPLHF. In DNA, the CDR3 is TGTGCCAGCAGCGGGGGCGGACAGGGCAGATCACCCCTCCACTTT. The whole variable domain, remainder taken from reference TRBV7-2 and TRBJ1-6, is GAGVSQSPSNKVTEKGKDVELRCDPISGHTALYWYRQSLGQGLEFLIYFQGNSAPDKSGLPSDRFSAERTGGSVSTLTIQRTQQEDSAVYLCASSGGGQGRSPLHFGNGTRLTVT.

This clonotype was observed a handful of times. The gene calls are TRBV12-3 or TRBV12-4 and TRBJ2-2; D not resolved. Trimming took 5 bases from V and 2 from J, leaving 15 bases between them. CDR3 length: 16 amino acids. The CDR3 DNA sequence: TGTGCCAGCAGTCCATCCAGAAGGCTTAACACCGGGGAGCTGTTTTTT. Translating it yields CASSPSRRLNTGELFF.

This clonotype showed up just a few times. The CDR3 spells CASSPQGTNTEAFF. The CDR3, as DNA: TGTGCCAGCAGCCCACAGGGGACTAACACTGAAGCTTTCTTT. The chain uses TRBV7-3 and TRBJ1-1; TRBD1 agrees at 7 bases. Germline V CDR1 and CDR2: SGHTA, FQGTGA. This CDR3 is built from 14 residues. V shed 5 bases, J shed 2 bases, and the junction held 5 bases outside the gene matches.

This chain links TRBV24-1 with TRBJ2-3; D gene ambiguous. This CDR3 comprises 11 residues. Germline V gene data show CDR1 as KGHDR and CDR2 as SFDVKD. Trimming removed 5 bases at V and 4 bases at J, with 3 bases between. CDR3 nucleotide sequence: TGTGCCACCAGTGTTGCAGATACGCAGTATTTT. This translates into CATSVADTQYF.

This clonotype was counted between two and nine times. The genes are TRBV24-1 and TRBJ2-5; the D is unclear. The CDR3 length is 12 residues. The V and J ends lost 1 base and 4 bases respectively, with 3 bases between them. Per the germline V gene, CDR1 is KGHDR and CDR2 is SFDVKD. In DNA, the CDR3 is TGTGCCACCAGTGATTTCGCAGAGACCCAGTACTTC. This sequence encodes CATSDFAETQYF.

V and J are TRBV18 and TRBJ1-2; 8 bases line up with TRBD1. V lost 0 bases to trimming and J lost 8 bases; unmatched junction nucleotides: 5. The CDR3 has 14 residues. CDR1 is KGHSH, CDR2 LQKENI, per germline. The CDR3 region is CASSPPTGVVGYTF. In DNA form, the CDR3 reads TGTGCCAGCTCACCACCGACAGGGGTTGTGGGCTACACCTTC.